This paragraph reports one T cell receptor beta chain. Its antigen is currently unknown. Sequencing was performed with immunoSEQ multiplex PCR; in TCRdb, only in-frame clones are kept and a portion is missing. Of around 39,000 clones listed, around 92% are singletons. These data originate in a study of graft-versus-host responses after intestinal transplantation. The wider study: Among the recipients, all got anti-thymocyte globulin induction and then tacrolimus and steroids for 3 to 4 years. Notes on the study in general: The study associated peak circulating GvH clone levels with early post-transplant HvG declines. GvH clonotypes were identified within recipient marrow, with a subset emerging first in ileum or blood. Allografts of one patient group, those with graft-donor T cell macrochimerism, had high graft-versus-host to host-versus-graft clonal ratios.

This TCR came from a human patient who received an intestinal transplant, so some T cells may come from the graft donor. The source material was PBMCs, sampled less than 280 days after transplant.

The CDR3 region has the DNA TGTGCCAGTAGTAAAACTAGCGCGGTGACCCAGTACTTC. Protein: CASSKTSAVTQYF. This chain joins TRBV19 and TRBJ2-5, with 7 bases aligning to TRBD2. In germline, CDR1 is LNHDA, CDR2 SQIVND (reference sequence). V lost 4 bases, J lost 7 bases, and 6 bases stayed unmatched. The length of the CDR3 is 13 residues.